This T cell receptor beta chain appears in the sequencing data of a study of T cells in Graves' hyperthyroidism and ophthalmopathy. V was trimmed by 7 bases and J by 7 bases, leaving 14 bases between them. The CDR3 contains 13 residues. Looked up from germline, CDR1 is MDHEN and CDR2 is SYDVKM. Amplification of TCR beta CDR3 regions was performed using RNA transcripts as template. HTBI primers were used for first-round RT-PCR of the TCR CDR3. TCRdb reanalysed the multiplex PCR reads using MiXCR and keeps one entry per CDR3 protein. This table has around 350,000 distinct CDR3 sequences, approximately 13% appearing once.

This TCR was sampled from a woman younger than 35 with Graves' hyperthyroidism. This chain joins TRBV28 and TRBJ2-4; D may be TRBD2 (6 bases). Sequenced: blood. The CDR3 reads CASTERGVNIQYF. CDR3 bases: TGTGCCAGCACCGAGCGCGGGGTGAACATTCAGTACTTC.